One T cell receptor beta chain is described in this entry. This entry is derived from a study of blood T cell repertoires in COVID-19. Study as a whole: The study drew acute and convalescent COVID-19 samples from the United States, Italy and Spain. T cells, B-cell-depleted T cells, or PBMCs supplied cDNA or gDNA.

The germline CDR1 and CDR2 sequences are MNHNY and SVGAGI (reference sequence). V lost 4 bases to trimming and J lost 6 bases; unmatched junction nucleotides: 10. This CDR3 is 15 amino acids long. Per the original methods: Using reference gene primer amplification, nucleated cell counts were estimated. Using immunoSEQ multiplex PCR, the repertoire was profiled, and TCRdb retains in-frame clones only, with some absent. V, J and clone size were drawn from that table, and D and trimming were deduced from the DNA. The sample includes under 250,000 clones, roughly 87% seen only once; the top ten take 3%. The V gene is TRBV6-6, the J gene TRBJ2-7, with 9 nucleotides matching TRBD1. Sequencing used peripheral blood. This TCR was sampled from a man between 18 and 29 years old with active or convalescent COVID-19. Written as DNA, the CDR3 is TGTGCCAGCAGTTCACCCGGGACAGGGCTACGCGAGCAGTACTTC. Its protein product is CASSSPGTGLREQYF.